These T cell receptor beta chains were read from a single sample in a study of CXCR3-negative and CXCR3-positive naive CD8 T cells. TCRdb reprocessed the 5' RACE reads, with one entry per CDR3 protein and no DNA. In total, the table holds about 130,000 distinct CDR3 sequences. Sequencing input: naive CXCR3+ CD8+ T cells from blood. Receptor source: a human donor in good health. Some clones in this sample may be carry-over from other donors' samples. The CDR3 runs from the conserved cysteine through the conserved F or W. Fields, in order: CDR3 protein, V gene, J gene.

cdr3_aa: CSARRTGNEQFF; v_call: TRBV20-1; j_call: TRBJ2-1
cdr3_aa: CASRTVGGREQYF; v_call: TRBV6-5; j_call: TRBJ2-7
cdr3_aa: CASSYSGTGYGEQFF; v_call: TRBV12-3/TRBV12-4; j_call: TRBJ2-1
cdr3_aa: CAWETGVEGNEQFF; v_call: TRBV30; j_call: TRBJ2-1
cdr3_aa: CSVEDAAGVNTGELFF; v_call: TRBV29-1; j_call: TRBJ2-2
cdr3_aa: CASSELRDGDEQYF; v_call: TRBV2; j_call: TRBJ2-7
cdr3_aa: CSVEMGLGQPQHF; v_call: TRBV29-1; j_call: TRBJ1-5
cdr3_aa: CASTLTTGGNQPQHF; v_call: TRBV6-6; j_call: TRBJ1-5
cdr3_aa: CSVDGLAGEVDTQYF; v_call: TRBV29-1; j_call: TRBJ2-3
cdr3_aa: CASSSPGGQFF; v_call: TRBV12-3/TRBV12-4; j_call: TRBJ2-1
cdr3_aa: CASTLRHQPQHF; v_call: TRBV21-1; j_call: TRBJ1-5
cdr3_aa: CASSYSEMGLEINEQFF; v_call: TRBV6-6; j_call: TRBJ2-1
cdr3_aa: CASTQYRSYEQYF; v_call: TRBV10-1; j_call: TRBJ2-7
cdr3_aa: CASSLEVRSPYGYAF; v_call: TRBV5-1; j_call: TRBJ1-2
cdr3_aa: CAIRWDNQETQYF; v_call: TRBV10-3; j_call: TRBJ2-5
cdr3_aa: CASTPWGGTEAFF; v_call: TRBV7-8; j_call: TRBJ1-1
cdr3_aa: CASSFMGGTDTQYF; v_call: TRBV12-3/TRBV12-4; j_call: TRBJ2-3
cdr3_aa: CASSSPAGSGETQYF; v_call: TRBV5-6; j_call: TRBJ2-5
cdr3_aa: CASSAGVSEGTF; v_call: TRBV7-9; j_call: TRBJ1-2
cdr3_aa: CASSLADSYNEQFF; v_call: TRBV6-5; j_call: TRBJ2-1
cdr3_aa: CSAKAGDTEAFF; v_call: TRBV20-1; j_call: TRBJ1-1
cdr3_aa: CSVEDLSGTGSGEQYF; v_call: TRBV29-1; j_call: TRBJ2-7
cdr3_aa: CASSSGTGDYEQYF; v_call: TRBV27; j_call: TRBJ2-7
cdr3_aa: CASSGAQGAYEQFF; v_call: TRBV2; j_call: TRBJ2-1
cdr3_aa: CSAKSTGGDWDTQYF; v_call: TRBV20-1; j_call: TRBJ2-3
cdr3_aa: CASSFTPAYTEAFF; v_call: TRBV27; j_call: TRBJ1-1
cdr3_aa: CASSSPPRTDHFGNEQFF; v_call: TRBV6-2/TRBV6-3; j_call: TRBJ2-1
cdr3_aa: CSAMGYSNQPQHF; v_call: TRBV20-1; j_call: TRBJ1-5
cdr3_aa: CASSQALDRGRTEAFF; v_call: TRBV4-2; j_call: TRBJ1-1
cdr3_aa: CSVEGSSGRVADTQYF; v_call: TRBV29-1; j_call: TRBJ2-3
cdr3_aa: CSVDESYEQYF; v_call: TRBV29-1; j_call: TRBJ2-7
cdr3_aa: CASVGANYEQYF; v_call: TRBV7-9; j_call: TRBJ2-7
cdr3_aa: CASSLTSDQQELNGYTF; v_call: TRBV7-3; j_call: TRBJ1-2
cdr3_aa: CASSQSDRELFF; v_call: TRBV4-1; j_call: TRBJ1-4
cdr3_aa: CASSSGGRYEQYF; v_call: TRBV12-3/TRBV12-4; j_call: TRBJ2-7
cdr3_aa: CASSFRGLEQYF; v_call: TRBV5-4; j_call: TRBJ2-7
cdr3_aa: CASSIGDTGELFF; v_call: TRBV19; j_call: TRBJ2-2
cdr3_aa: CASRTGGASSYEQYF; v_call: TRBV7-2; j_call: TRBJ2-7
cdr3_aa: CASSLSVTGDSYEQYF; v_call: TRBV28; j_call: TRBJ2-7
cdr3_aa: CASSLQQGDNEQFF; v_call: TRBV12-3/TRBV12-4; j_call: TRBJ2-1
cdr3_aa: CASTSATQEYNEQFF; v_call: TRBV7-9; j_call: TRBJ2-1
cdr3_aa: CASSLRDSSTGELFF; v_call: TRBV7-9; j_call: TRBJ2-2
cdr3_aa: CASSPLGRAFVWNTEAFF; v_call: TRBV9; j_call: TRBJ1-1
cdr3_aa: CASSLDPAGSYSTGELFF; v_call: TRBV11-2; j_call: TRBJ2-2
cdr3_aa: CASSPGTGFYEQYF; v_call: TRBV14; j_call: TRBJ2-7
cdr3_aa: CASSDYGAGTYEQYF; v_call: TRBV6-1; j_call: TRBJ2-7
cdr3_aa: CSARDDRGSNYGYTF; v_call: TRBV20-1; j_call: TRBJ1-2
cdr3_aa: CAINPGDTDTQYF; v_call: TRBV10-3; j_call: TRBJ2-3
cdr3_aa: CSAASRVSYEQYF; v_call: TRBV20-1; j_call: TRBJ2-7
cdr3_aa: CASSLTGTGSYEQYF; v_call: TRBV27; j_call: TRBJ2-7
cdr3_aa: CSARDGGTNYGYTF; v_call: TRBV20-1; j_call: TRBJ1-2
cdr3_aa: CASSFGKSSYEQYF; v_call: TRBV5-5; j_call: TRBJ2-7